Listed here is a single T cell receptor (beta chain). V shed 1 base and J shed 2 bases, with 6 bases lying between them. Looked up from germline, CDR1 is SGHVS and CDR2 is FQNEAQ. This CDR3 has 15 residues. This study enrolled people aged about 18 to 90 from about two dozen US geographic areas. Among Cohort 3 donors, those recovered had two negative PCRs, clearance, or symptom resolution. These data come from a study of blood T cell repertoires in COVID-19. Across the study: Sample material is recorded as cDNA or gDNA derived from T cells, B-cell-depleted T cells, or PBMCs.

Assay: immunoSEQ multiplex PCR; the TCRdb copy retains only in-frame clones and omits some. The data show approximately 160,000 clones, about 84% seen once. This clonotype originated in a man aged 40-55 years who had recovered from COVID-19. This rearrangement joins TRBV7-8 to TRBJ2-6; D possibly corresponds to TRBD1 (6 bases). Sequencing was carried out using PBMCs or T cells enriched from blood (not recorded which). The CDR3 coding sequence is TGTGCCAGCAGCTTAGACAGGGCTGGGGCCAACGTCCTGACTTTC. Its protein is CASSLDRAGANVLTF. Based on the CDR3 plus reference TRBV7-8 and TRBJ2-6, the full variable domain is GAGVSQSPRYKVAKRGQDVALRCDPISGHVSLFWYQQALGQGPEFLTYFQNEAQLDKSGLPSDRFFAERPEGSVSTLKIQRTQQEDSAVYLCASSLDRAGANVLTFGAGSRLTVL.